The T cell receptor (beta chain) described here comes from a study of neurological immune-mediated disorders. By sample share, this clonotype is medium-sized. Germline assignment: CDR1 SGHRS and CDR2 YFSETQ. This CDR3 has 13 amino acids. Trimming took off 0 bases at V and 4 bases at J, with 5 bases between the two ends. MiXCR was run by TCRdb on the 5' RACE reads, yielding one entry per CDR3 protein. Of 45,000 to 70,000 distinct CDR3 sequences in the sample, roughly 4.4% were seen once. The gene calls are TRBV5-1 and TRBJ2-1; D unresolved. The TCR comes from a man aged 50 to 59 with multiple sclerosis. Sequencing was performed on PBMCs. CDR3 region: CASSLGGYNEQFF. The CDR3 DNA sequence: TGCGCCAGCAGCTTGGGTGGGTACAATGAGCAGTTCTTC.